This TCR beta chain stems from a study of shared clonotypes between healthy human individuals. Naive CD8 cells comprised CD45RO-negative, CCR7-positively selected cells, excluding terminally differentiated effector memory CD45RA+ cells. General study results and limits: Investigators expected sequencing depth to affect clonotype sharing among donors.

In germline, CDR1 is SEHNR, CDR2 FQNEAQ (reference sequence). The CDR3 runs 16 residues. V lost 5 bases and J lost 2, with 17 bases in between. Clones were sequenced by immunoSEQ multiplex PCR, and TCRdb holds only the in-frame ones, with some missing. Of about 2 million clones in the sample, just under 95% were seen once. With respect to this clone: Its antigen is unidentified.

This sequence was found in a man younger than 35 in good health. The source material was naive CD8+ T cells sorted from blood. The chain joins TRBV7-9 to TRBJ2-3; D unresolved. The chain's CDR3 is CASSPPSGSDTDTQYF. The DNA of the CDR3 is TGTGCCAGCAGCCCCCCCTCAGGCTCCGACACAGATACGCAGTATTTT. The full variable domain, completed using reference TRBV7-9 and TRBJ2-3, is DTGVSQNPRHKITKRGQNVTFRCDPISEHNRLYWYRQTLGQGPEFLTYFQNEAQLEKSRLLSDRFSAERPKGSFSTLEIQRTEQGDSAMYLCASSPPSGSDTDTQYFGPGTRLTVL.